This T cell receptor beta chain was documented in a study of T-cell reconstitution after alpha-beta-depleted transplantation in children. Whole-study results and caveats: Surviving recipient T cells and thymic progenitors accounted for the high day-60 TCRbeta diversity observed in some patients. Approximately two months post-transplant, alpha-beta T cells reportedly originated from several hundred expanded graft clones. T-cell counts and diversity at one year post-transplant came mainly from newly produced T cells.

This clonotype was observed a handful of times. The antigen is unknown. Unique molecular identifiers featured in how the TCRbeta library was prepared. Using its own MiXCR run on the PCR reads, TCRdb lists one record per CDR3 protein. The sample holds 60,000 to 85,000 distinct CDR3 sequences; 15% to 20% are singletons and the top ten take 40% to 65%. The junction had 6 bases not matched to a gene; V was cut back by 4 bases and J by 3 bases. CDR1 is MDHEN, CDR2 SYDVKM, per germline. This CDR3 is 15 amino acids long. Sequenced material: PBMCs, mostly from graft donor cells, taken 360 days after TCRalphabeta/CD19-depleted stem cell transplant. The sequence derives from a male patient under 10 years old who had a stem cell transplant for acute lymphoblastic leukemia, so the T cells may come from the graft donor. This chain connects TRBV28 to TRBJ2-1; 7 nucleotides agree with TRBD2. The CDR3 spells CASSSGREFYNEQFF. DNA of the CDR3: TGTGCCAGCAGTTCGGGGAGGGAGTTCTACAATGAGCAGTTCTTC.